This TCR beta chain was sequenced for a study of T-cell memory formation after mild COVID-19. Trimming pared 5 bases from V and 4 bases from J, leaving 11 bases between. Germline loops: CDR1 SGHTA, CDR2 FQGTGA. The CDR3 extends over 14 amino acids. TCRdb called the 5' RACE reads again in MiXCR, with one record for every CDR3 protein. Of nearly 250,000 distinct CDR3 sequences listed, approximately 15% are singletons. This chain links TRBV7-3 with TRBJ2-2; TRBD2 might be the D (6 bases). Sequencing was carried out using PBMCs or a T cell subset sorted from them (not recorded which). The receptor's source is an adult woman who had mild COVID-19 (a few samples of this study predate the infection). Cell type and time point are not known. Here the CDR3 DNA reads TGTGCCAGCAGCCCAAGGACTACCACCGGGGAGCTGTTTTTT. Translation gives CASSPRTTTGELFF.